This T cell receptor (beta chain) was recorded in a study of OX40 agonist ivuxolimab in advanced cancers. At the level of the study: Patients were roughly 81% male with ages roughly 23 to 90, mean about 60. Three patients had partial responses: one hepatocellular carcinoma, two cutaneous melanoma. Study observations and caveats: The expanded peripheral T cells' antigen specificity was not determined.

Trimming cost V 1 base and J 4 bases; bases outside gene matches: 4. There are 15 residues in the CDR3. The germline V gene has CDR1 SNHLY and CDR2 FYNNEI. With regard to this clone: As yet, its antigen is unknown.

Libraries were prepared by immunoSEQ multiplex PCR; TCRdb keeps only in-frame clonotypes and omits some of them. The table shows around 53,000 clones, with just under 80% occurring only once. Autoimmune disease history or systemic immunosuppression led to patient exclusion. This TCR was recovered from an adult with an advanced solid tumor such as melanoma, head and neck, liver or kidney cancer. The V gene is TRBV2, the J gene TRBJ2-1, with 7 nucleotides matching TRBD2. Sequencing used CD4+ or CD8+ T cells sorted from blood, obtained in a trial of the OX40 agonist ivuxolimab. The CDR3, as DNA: TGTGCCAGCAGTGAAGAGTCTAGCGGTTACAATGAGCAGTTCTTC. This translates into CASSEESSGYNEQFF.